This T cell receptor beta chain was sequenced during a study of regulatory T cells in long-lasting Graves disease. Germline V gene lookup returns CDR1 SGHNT and CDR2 YYREEE (reference sequence). This CDR3 contains 16 residues. The junction had 7 bases not matched to a gene; V was cut back by 10 bases and J by 0 bases. Combining iRepertoire HTBI primers with Arm-PCR of CDR3 regions, the authors built TCR beta libraries. TCRdb reprocessed the multiplex PCR reads via MiXCR and lists one record per CDR3 protein. Altogether around 360,000 distinct CDR3 sequences are present, 15% to 20% being singletons, with the ten largest covering 20% to 25%. Time point noted: newly diagnosed GD, antithyroid drugs for less than 3 months. Generation of the TCR library employed RNA extracted from PBMCs. Whole-study results and caveats: It was in persistent disease that TRBV28, TRBJ1-2 and TRBJ2-5 were favored.

A word on this clonotype: What it recognizes is unknown.

These data were also filed under a second study, of T cells in Graves' hyperthyroidism and ophthalmopathy.

The receptor was derived from a woman aged 18-29 years with Graves disease. This specimen was peripheral blood mononuclear cells (PBMCs), taken at new diagnosis, from a patient treated with antithyroid drugs. The chain carries TRBV5-4 and TRBJ2-1; 13 positions match TRBD2. This chain's CDR3 is CARAGTSGVSYNEQFF. The DNA for the CDR3 is TGTGCCCGGGCGGGGACTAGCGGGGTCTCCTACAATGAGCAGTTCTTC.